Sequencing of this T cell receptor (beta chain) was carried out in a study of blood T cell repertoires in COVID-19. This CDR3 is built from 16 residues. Germline CDR1 reads SGHDT; CDR2 reads YYEEEE. V was trimmed by 1 base and J by 0 bases, leaving 11 bases between them. Authors' data handling: Amplification with reference gene primers provided the estimates of nucleated cell counts. Profiling relied on immunoSEQ multiplex PCR, and the TCRdb table lists in-frame clones only, not all of them. V and J calls and clone size are copied from that table; D and trimming were computed from the DNA. The sample has 130,000 to 150,000 clones; roughly 84% are singletons. Shortly before study entry, within 2 weeks, exposed participants had met a COVID-19 case.

This TCR came from a woman between 45 and 65 years old who had been exposed to COVID-19. The source material was PBMCs or T cells enriched from blood (not recorded which). The chain combines TRBV5-6 with TRBJ1-3; no firm D call. This CDR3 reads CASSLIGSGSGNTIYF. CDR3 in DNA: TGTGCCAGCAGCTTGATAGGTAGCGGCTCTGGAAACACCATATATTTT.